Listed below are T cell receptor beta chains from one sample, sequenced in a study of blood T cell repertoires in COVID-19. Clones were read by immunoSEQ multiplex PCR, and TCRdb kept only the in-frame ones, dropping some. Of about 240,000 clones listed, around 90% are singletons. The source material was peripheral blood. These receptors all come from a woman aged 30 to 39 with acute or convalescent COVID-19. CDR3s include the opening cysteine and the closing phenylalanine or tryptophan. Each record gives: clone size, D gene, V gene, CDR3 length, J gene, CDR3 protein, CDR3 DNA. D genes are given only for firm matches. Clone size is shown for a subset of rows, as once, few, many or a class of expanded clone.

size: .
D: TRBD2
V: TRBV6-2/TRBV6-3
length: 15
J: TRBJ2-1
CDR3: CASSRGLAGFAEQFF
DNA: TGTGCCAGCAGCAGGGGACTAGCGGGATTTGCTGAGCAGTTCTTC

size: .
D: .
V: TRBV27
length: 14
J: TRBJ1-1
CDR3: CASSLSLGGTEAFF
DNA: TGTGCCAGCAGTTTATCCCTAGGGGGAACTGAAGCTTTCTTT

size: .
D: .
V: TRBV13
length: 13
J: TRBJ2-7
CDR3: CASSLTRVYEQYF
DNA: TGTGCCAGCAGCTTAACCAGGGTCTACGAGCAGTACTTC

size: .
D: TRBD2
V: TRBV29-1
length: 16
J: TRBJ2-1
CDR3: CSVEGGLAGSYNEQFF
DNA: TGCAGCGTTGAAGGGGGACTAGCGGGCTCCTACAATGAGCAGTTCTTC

size: .
D: TRBD2
V: TRBV19
length: 13
J: TRBJ2-1
CDR3: CASRAGGINEQFF
DNA: TGTGCCAGTCGAGCGGGAGGGATTAATGAGCAGTTCTTC

size: many
D: TRBD2
V: TRBV6-2/TRBV6-3
length: 15
J: TRBJ2-1
CDR3: CASSYGLAGPDEQFF
DNA: TGTGCCAGCAGTTACGGACTAGCGGGACCGGATGAGCAGTTCTTC

size: .
D: TRBD1
V: TRBV18
length: 14
J: TRBJ2-5
CDR3: CASSQSGTAETQYF
DNA: TGTGCCAGCTCACAATCCGGGACAGCGGAGACCCAGTACTTC

size: .
D: .
V: TRBV4-2
length: 15
J: TRBJ1-6
CDR3: CASSPHGTLNSPLHF
DNA: TGTGCCAGCAGCCCACACGGGACACTGAATTCACCCCTCCACTTT

size: .
D: .
V: TRBV11-2
length: 15
J: TRBJ1-3
CDR3: CASSSPRGSGNTIYF
DNA: TGTGCCAGCAGCTCACCCCGGGGATCTGGAAACACCATATATTTT

size: .
D: TRBD2
V: TRBV5-1
length: 23
J: TRBJ2-3
CDR3: CASSSRLAGNTGTSGSNGDTQYF
DNA: TGCGCCAGCAGCTCCAGACTAGCGGGAAACACGGGGACTAGCGGGAGCAACGGAGATACGCAGTATTTT

size: .
D: .
V: TRBV7-9
length: 14
J: TRBJ1-5
CDR3: CASSSSGPGQPQHF
DNA: TGTGCCAGCAGCTCATCCGGACCGGGACAGCCCCAGCATTTT

size: .
D: TRBD2
V: TRBV15
length: 16
J: TRBJ2-3
CDR3: CATSSKGLAGGNTQYF
DNA: TGTGCCACCAGCAGTAAGGGACTAGCGGGTGGAAATACGCAGTATTTT

size: .
D: .
V: TRBV24-1
length: 14
J: TRBJ1-5
CDR3: CATSDPNSNQPQHF
DNA: TGTGCCACCAGTGATCCAAATAGCAATCAGCCCCAGCATTTT

size: .
D: .
V: TRBV9
length: 12
J: TRBJ1-1
CDR3: CASSVGATEPFF
DNA: TGTGCCAGCAGCGTAGGGGCCACAGAACCTTTCTTT

size: .
D: .
V: TRBV18
length: 15
J: TRBJ1-1
CDR3: CASSRSGVLGTEAFF
DNA: TGTGCCAGCTCACGATCGGGGGTGCTTGGCACTGAAGCTTTCTTT

size: .
D: TRBD2
V: TRBV6-5
length: 16
J: TRBJ2-3
CDR3: CASSYYAGGPLDTQYF
DNA: TGTGCCAGCAGTTACTATGCGGGAGGGCCGTTAGATACGCAGTATTTT

size: .
D: .
V: TRBV7-9
length: 14
J: TRBJ2-7
CDR3: CAGSGAGHSYEQYF
DNA: TGTGCCGGTTCGGGAGCAGGGCACTCCTACGAGCAGTACTTC

size: .
D: TRBD1
V: TRBV7-3
length: 14
J: TRBJ2-1
CDR3: CASSSQGTYNEQFF
DNA: TGTGCCAGCAGCTCACAGGGGACCTACAATGAGCAGTTCTTC

size: .
D: .
V: TRBV21-1
length: 15
J: TRBJ2-3
CDR3: CASSPTGCCTDTQYF
DNA: TGTGCCAGCAGCCCTACAGGGTGTTGCACAGATACGCAGTATTTT

size: .
D: .
V: TRBV21-1
length: 17
J: TRBJ1-2
CDR3: CASSKWLVTGPPCGYTF
DNA: TGTGCCAGCAGCAAATGGCTGGTGACAGGGCCGCCCTGCGGCTACACCTTC

size: .
D: TRBD1
V: TRBV4-3
length: 15
J: TRBJ1-1
CDR3: CASSQGRGLGTEAFF
DNA: TGCGCCAGCAGCCAAGGTAGGGGGCTCGGCACTGAAGCTTTCTTT

size: .
D: TRBD1
V: TRBV25-1
length: 16
J: TRBJ2-6
CDR3: CASSETGGTGANVLTF
DNA: TGTGCCAGCAGCGAAACAGGGGGGACTGGGGCCAACGTCCTGACTTTC

size: .
D: TRBD2
V: TRBV5-1
length: 16
J: TRBJ2-7
CDR3: CASRLGAGGLISEQYF
DNA: TGCGCCAGCAGGTTGGGTGCGGGGGGCTTAATTTCCGAGCAGTACTTC

size: once
D: TRBD1
V: TRBV2
length: 13
J: TRBJ2-7
CDR3: CASSEPSSQGVYF
DNA: TGTGCCAGCAGTGAGCCCTCGAGTCAGGGGGTGTACTTC

size: .
D: TRBD1
V: TRBV29-1
length: 15
J: TRBJ2-2
CDR3: CSVEVGDRVTGELFF
DNA: TGCAGCGTTGAAGTGGGGGACAGGGTCACCGGGGAGCTGTTTTTT

size: .
D: .
V: TRBV13
length: 15
J: TRBJ1-4
CDR3: CASSLEGATNEKLFF
DNA: TGTGCCAGCAGCCTCGAGGGGGCAACTAATGAAAAACTGTTTTTT

size: .
D: .
V: TRBV19
length: 15
J: TRBJ1-2
CDR3: CASTRKDRRNYGYTF
DNA: TGTGCCAGTACCCGAAAAGACAGGCGTAACTATGGCTACACCTTC

size: .
D: TRBD2
V: TRBV27
length: 15
J: TRBJ2-1
CDR3: CASSLSGSSYNEQFF
DNA: TGTGCCAGCAGTTTGAGCGGGAGCTCCTACAATGAGCAGTTCTTC

size: .
D: .
V: TRBV6-7
length: 17
J: TRBJ1-5
CDR3: CASSYWDTRYSNQPQHF
DNA: TGTGCCAGCAGTTACTGGGACACGCGCTATAGCAATCAGCCCCAGCATTTT

size: .
D: .
V: TRBV6-5
length: 14
J: TRBJ2-7
CDR3: CASTPFRGSYEQYF
DNA: TGTGCCAGCACCCCTTTTCGGGGGTCCTACGAGCAGTACTTC

size: .
D: .
V: TRBV19
length: 17
J: TRBJ1-1
CDR3: CASSIFSRGYKNTEAFF
DNA: TGTGCCAGTAGTATTTTTTCGAGGGGGTACAAGAACACTGAAGCTTTCTTT

size: few
D: .
V: TRBV12-3/TRBV12-4
length: 13
J: TRBJ1-1
CDR3: CASSLLSNTEAFF
DNA: TGTGCCAGCAGTTTACTTTCGAACACTGAAGCTTTCTTT

size: .
D: .
V: TRBV7-2
length: 15
J: TRBJ2-3
CDR3: CASSIKQGFTDTQYF
DNA: TGTGCCAGCAGCATTAAACAGGGATTCACAGATACGCAGTATTTT

size: few
D: .
V: TRBV19
length: 15
J: TRBJ2-6
CDR3: CASSSGQPGANVLTF
DNA: TGTGCCAGTAGTTCTGGACAGCCCGGGGCCAACGTCCTGACTTTC

size: .
D: TRBD2
V: TRBV13
length: 19
J: TRBJ2-7
CDR3: CASSLGPLAGRSASYEQYF
DNA: TGTGCCAGCAGCTTAGGTCCCCTAGCGGGACGGTCGGCATCCTACGAGCAGTACTTC

size: once
D: .
V: TRBV7-9
length: 12
J: TRBJ1-2
CDR3: CASTTLAYGYTF
DNA: TGTGCCAGCACTACCTTGGCCTATGGCTACACCTTC

size: .
D: .
V: TRBV20-1
length: 15
J: TRBJ2-7
CDR3: CSASGGTGIYDEQYF
DNA: TGCAGTGCCAGTGGAGGGACTGGGATTTACGACGAGCAGTACTTC

size: .
D: TRBD2
V: TRBV15
length: 16
J: TRBJ2-1
CDR3: CATSRAGLAGDHEQFF
DNA: TGTGCCACCAGCAGAGCCGGACTAGCGGGAGACCATGAGCAGTTCTTC

size: many
D: .
V: TRBV7-2
length: 12
J: TRBJ1-3
CDR3: CASSPTRNTIYF
DNA: TGTGCCAGCAGCCCGACTCGAAACACCATATATTTT